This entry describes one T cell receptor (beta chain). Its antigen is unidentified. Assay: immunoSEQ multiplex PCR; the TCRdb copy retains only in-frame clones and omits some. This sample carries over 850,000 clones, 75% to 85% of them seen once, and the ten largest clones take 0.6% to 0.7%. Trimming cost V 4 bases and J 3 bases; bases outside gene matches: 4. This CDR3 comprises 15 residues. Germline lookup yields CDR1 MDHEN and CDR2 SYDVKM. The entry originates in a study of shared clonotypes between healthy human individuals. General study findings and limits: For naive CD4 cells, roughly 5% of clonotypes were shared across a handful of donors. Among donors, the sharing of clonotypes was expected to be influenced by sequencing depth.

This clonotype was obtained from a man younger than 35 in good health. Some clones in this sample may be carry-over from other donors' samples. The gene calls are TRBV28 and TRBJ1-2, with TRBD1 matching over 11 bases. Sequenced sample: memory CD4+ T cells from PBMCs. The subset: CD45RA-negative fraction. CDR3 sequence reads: CASSSPGQGDYGYTF. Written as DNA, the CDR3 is TGTGCCAGCAGTTCCCCGGGACAGGGGGACTATGGCTACACCTTC.